The TCR beta chain described here comes from a study of PD-L1 blockade in urothelial cancer. Assay used: immunoSEQ multiplex PCR; TCRdb lists only in-frame clones, some missing. Of more than 90,000 clones in the sample, approximately 90% were seen once. Indicated time point: peripheral blood 6 weeks after treatment start. The TCR was taken from a man in his 60s with urothelial cancer. The sample consisted of PBMCs, taken around atezolizumab (anti-PD-L1) treatment.

CDR3 DNA sequence: TGTGCCAGTATCGTGACTAGCGGGGGGAACGGGGAGCTGTTTTTT. It specifies CASIVTSGGNGELFF. This chain links TRBV19 with TRBJ2-2; 13 positions match TRBD2. Unmatched junction bases numbered 6, after V lost 7 bases and J lost 7 bases. The CDR3 sequence is 15 residues long. Germline CDR1 LNHDA, CDR2 SQIVND (reference sequence).